The 26 T cell receptor beta chains presented below share a single source sample, sequenced in a study of T cell repertoires in cytomegalovirus infection. For these receptors, no antigen is known. A single record per CDR3 protein comes from TCRdb applying MiXCR to the reads. This table has 900,000 to 950,000 distinct CDR3 sequences, around 30% appearing once. The material was cultured CD8+ T cells from PBMCs, obtained from culture after CMV antigen stimulation. The receptors derive from a human donor in good health (CMV status not recorded). Some clones in this sample may be carry-over from other donors' samples.

The chain links TRBV12-3 or TRBV12-4 to TRBJ1-1, with TRBD1 identical over 9 bases. This CDR3 is 17 amino acids long. Unmatched junction bases numbered 12, after V lost 3 bases and J lost 4 bases. CDR3 residues: CASSFIKGQGRSTEAFF. The CDR3 DNA reads as TGTGCCAGCAGTTTTATTAAGGGACAGGGCCGGAGCACTGAAGCTTTCTTT.

The rearrangement links TRBV12-3 or TRBV12-4 to TRBJ2-2; tentatively, D is TRBD2 (7 bases). This CDR3 is built from 14 residues. V gave up 3 bases and J gave up 6 bases, with 11 bases separating them. The CDR3 here is CASSLGEGAGELFF. The CDR3 region has the DNA TGTGCCAGCAGTTTGGGGGAGGGGGCCGGGGAGCTGTTTTTT.

This chain links TRBV5-8 with TRBJ2-7, with 7 bases fitting TRBD2. The CDR3 is made up of 15 amino acids. After removal of 6 bases from V and 6 bases from J, the junction contained 15 bases not matched to a gene. The germline V gene encodes CDR1 SGHTS and CDR2 YDEGEE. CDR3 residues: CASTHAVGGWLEQYF. CDR3 nucleotide sequence: TGTGCCAGCACCCACGCCGTGGGGGGGTGGCTCGAGCAGTACTTC.

The genes are TRBV7-6 and TRBJ1-2; 7 bases are shared with TRBD1. This CDR3 is 14 amino acids long. The junction had 7 bases not matched to a gene; V was cut back by 4 bases and J by 5 bases. In germline, CDR1 is SGHVS, CDR2 FNYEAQ. The CDR3 spells CASSYGQAYYGYTF. The CDR3 region has the DNA TGTGCCAGCAGCTACGGACAGGCATATTATGGCTACACCTTC.

The chain recombines TRBV27 with TRBJ2-5; 12 nucleotides agree with TRBD1. J gave up 3 bases and V 4 bases, and 9 bases lay outside the gene matches. CDR3 size: 17 residues. Germline CDR1 is MNHEY and CDR2 is SMNVEV (reference sequence). CDR3 sequence (DNA): TGTGCCAGCAGTTATGGGACAGGGGGCTTAATCGAAGAGACCCAGTACTTC. It encodes CASSYGTGGLIEETQYF.

This rearrangement joins TRBV5-5 to TRBJ2-3; perhaps TRBD2 as D (6 bases). Germline V gene sequence: CDR1 SGHKS, CDR2 YYEKEE (reference sequence). The CDR3 extends over 15 amino acids. Between the trimmed V and J ends, which lost 0 bases and 2 bases, there was a span of 10 bases. The DNA of the CDR3 is TGTGCCAGCAGCTTGGAGGGGACTCCCACAGATACGCAGTATTTT. It is translated as CASSLEGTPTDTQYF.

The sample holds a few counts of this clonotype. The chain combines TRBV10-3 with TRBJ2-1; possible D gene TRBD2, 6 bases. The CDR3 runs to 14 residues. Germline assignment: CDR1 ENHRY and CDR2 SYGVKD. The V gene lost 0 bases and the J gene lost 6 bases, with 9 bases spanning the gap. The CDR3 DNA sequence: TGTGCCATCAGTGAGTCGGCGGGGCTCAATGAGCAGTTCTTC. Encoded protein: CAISESAGLNEQFF.

This clonotype was detected once. Possible read error: a much larger clone is one base away. The V and J genes are TRBV7-2 and TRBJ2-3, with D possibly being TRBD2 (5 bases). The CDR3 consists of 15 residues. Germline lookup yields CDR1 SGHTA and CDR2 FQGNSA. Trimming removed 5 bases at V and 2 bases at J, with 14 bases between. The CDR3: CASSIGRRDTDTQYF. DNA for the CDR3: TGTGCCAGCAGCATCGGCAGACGGGACACAGATACGCAGTATTTT.

This clonotype was seen a few times. The rearrangement joins TRBV7-2 to TRBJ2-1; D may be TRBD2 (5 bases). This CDR3 comprises 14 residues. Trimming pared 2 bases from V and 8 bases from J, leaving 13 bases between. Germline lookup yields CDR1 SGHTA and CDR2 FQGNSA. CDR3 amino acids: CASSLKVASDEQFF. The CDR3 coding sequence is TGTGCCAGCAGCTTAAAGGTAGCGTCGGATGAGCAGTTCTTC.

This clonotype was detected only a few times. The chain couples TRBV10-3 to TRBJ2-5, with unresolved D. The CDR3 runs 12 residues. Germline assignment: CDR1 ENHRY and CDR2 SYGVKD. V was cut by 0 bases and J by 5 bases, with 4 bases left in between. The chain's CDR3 is CAISESKETQYF. CDR3 in DNA: TGTGCCATCAGTGAGTCGAAGGAGACCCAGTACTTC.

Here the CDR3 DNA reads TGTGCCAGCAGCTTGGCCACCGGGACAGCCTACAATGAGCAGTTCTTC. Protein: CASSLATGTAYNEQFF. The chain joins TRBV7-9 to TRBJ2-1; 7 positions agree with TRBD1. Germline-derived CDR1 and CDR2 are SEHNR and FQNEAQ (reference sequence). V shed 3 bases, J shed 2 bases, and the junction held 7 bases outside the gene matches. This CDR3 comprises 16 residues.

In this sample, this clonotype turned up a few times. The V and J genes are TRBV2 and TRBJ2-3, with 9 positions matching TRBD2. Germline loops: CDR1 SNHLY, CDR2 FYNNEI. V shed 10 bases, J shed 8 bases, and the junction held 13 bases outside the gene matches. The CDR3 has 14 amino acids. CDR3 sequence: CATSSGTSTGTQYF. The CDR3 DNA is TGTGCCACTTCTTCCGGGACTAGCACGGGTACGCAGTATTTT.

The chain carries TRBV7-2 and TRBJ2-1; D not resolved. The germline V gene encodes CDR1 SGHTA and CDR2 FQGNSA. V shed 5 bases and J shed 8 bases, with 19 bases lying between them. This CDR3 is 15 amino acids long. CDR3 amino acids: CASSALVDPPYEQFF. The CDR3 bases are TGTGCCAGCAGCGCCTTAGTCGACCCCCCGTATGAGCAGTTCTTC. Based on the CDR3 plus reference TRBV7-2 and TRBJ2-1, the full variable domain is GAGVSQSPSNKVTEKGKDVELRCDPISGHTALYWYRQSLGQGLEFLIYFQGNSAPDKSGLPSDRFSAERTGGSVSTLTIQRTQQEDSAVYLCASSALVDPPYEQFFGPGTRLTVL.

This clonotype was observed a few times. The V gene is TRBV6-5, the J gene TRBJ2-5; 8 bases align to TRBD2. CDR1 is MNHEY, CDR2 SVGAGI, per germline. The ends lost 7 bases at V and 5 bases at J; junction bases unmatched: 12. This CDR3 spans 15 amino acids. The DNA of the CDR3 is TGTGCCAGCAATGTCGCGGGGGGTTCTAAGGAGACCCAGTACTTC. As protein: CASNVAGGSKETQYF.

This clonotype was seen a handful of times. The J gene is TRBJ2-3, the V gene TRBV4-3; 14 nucleotides match TRBD2. J lost 4 bases, V lost 3 bases, and 6 bases had no gene match. CDR1 is LGHNA, CDR2 YSLEER, per germline. The CDR3 has 17 residues. CDR3 nucleotides: TGCGCCAGCAGCCACCCCGGACTAGCGGGGGGTGCAGATACGCAGTATTTT. Encoded protein: CASSHPGLAGGADTQYF.

This chain links TRBV27 with TRBJ2-2; no definite D call. Germline V gene sequence: CDR1 MNHEY, CDR2 SMNVEV (reference sequence). Trimming removed 3 bases from V and 4 bases from J, with 9 bases in between. This CDR3 comprises 14 residues. CDR3 residues: CASSLGWSTGELFF. The DNA of the CDR3 is TGTGCCAGCAGTTTGGGGTGGAGCACCGGGGAGCTGTTTTTT.

The rearrangement joins TRBV19 to TRBJ1-1; D not certain. There are 16 residues in the CDR3. Germline CDR1 and CDR2: LNHDA and SQIVND (reference sequence). Trimming pared 3 bases from V and 0 bases from J, leaving 14 bases between. The CDR3 nucleotides read TGTGCCAGTAGTATGTTCCAGGCCAACATGAACACTGAAGCTTTCTTT. The encoded protein is CASSMFQANMNTEAFF. The full variable domain, its missing parts supplied by reference TRBV19 and TRBJ1-1, is DGGITQSPKYLFRKEGQNVTLSCEQNLNHDAMYWYRQDPGQGLRLIYYSQIVNDFQKGDIAEGYSVSREKKESFPLTVTSAQKNPTAFYLCASSMFQANMNTEAFFGQGTRLTVV.

This clonotype showed up just a few times. The chain recombines TRBV11-2 with TRBJ2-1, with 7 bases aligning to TRBD2. The junction had 9 bases not matched to a gene; V was cut back by 3 bases and J by 7 bases. The CDR3 loop spans 15 amino acids. CDR1 is SGHAT, CDR2 FQNNGV, per germline. CDR3 residues: CASSFVTSFRNEQFF. The CDR3 DNA is TGTGCCAGCAGCTTTGTGACTAGCTTCAGGAATGAGCAGTTCTTC.

The CDR3 region has the DNA TGTGCCAGCAGCTTCGGGACTAGCGACACAGATACGCAGTATTTT. Its protein is CASSFGTSDTDTQYF. The chain recombines TRBV11-2 with TRBJ2-3; TRBD2 aligns across 10 bases. This CDR3 spans 15 amino acids. Germline V CDR1 and CDR2: SGHAT, FQNNGV. V was clipped by 3 bases and J by 2 bases; unmatched bases: 2.

A note on this clonotype: This may be a read error, as it is one base from a much larger clone. CDR3 DNA: TGTGTCAGCAGCCCTAGACAGGGGTTGTACAATGAGCAGTTCTTC. Translated, it gives CVSSPRQGLYNEQFF. The genes are TRBV7-6 and TRBJ2-1; 8 bases fit TRBD1. CDR3 length: 15 amino acids. CDR1 and CDR2 (germline): SGHVS, FNYEAQ.

The rearrangement uses TRBV7-2 and TRBJ2-1, with 7 bases aligning to TRBD1. The CDR3 contains 16 residues. The germline CDR1 and CDR2 sequences are SGHTA and FQGNSA. V gave up 4 bases and J gave up 1 base; unmatched junction bases: 7. This CDR3 is CASSSMTGRSYNEQFF. Here the CDR3 DNA reads TGTGCCAGCAGCTCCATGACAGGGCGGTCCTACAATGAGCAGTTCTTC.

This clonotype was counted between two and nine times. V gene TRBV7-9 combines with J gene TRBJ2-1, with D possibly matching TRBD1 (5 bases). V was pared by 4 bases and J by 5 bases, with 15 bases between. The CDR3 covers 15 residues. Germline V CDR1 and CDR2: SEHNR, FQNEAQ (reference sequence). The CDR3: CASSSNPSGNNEQFF. The CDR3 DNA reads as TGTGCCAGCAGCTCCAACCCTTCAGGGAACAATGAGCAGTTCTTC.

This clonotype was detected many times. J is TRBJ2-1 and V is TRBV7-6, with 7 positions matching TRBD1. V shed 5 bases and J 1 base; nucleotides not matched to a gene: 8. CDR1 and CDR2 from the germline V gene are SGHVS and FNYEAQ. The CDR3 extends over 16 amino acids. For the CDR3, the DNA is TGTGCCAGCAGCCCGGGGACAGCGAAGTCCTACAATGAGCAGTTCTTC. This translates into CASSPGTAKSYNEQFF.

This rearrangement joins TRBV24-1 to TRBJ1-5; TRBD1 agrees at 12 bases. The CDR3 extends over 19 amino acids. Germline CDR1 KGHDR, CDR2 SFDVKD. J was trimmed by 2 bases and V by 1 base; bases with no gene match: 8. The CDR3 is CATSDLRDRGRGGNQPQHF. The CDR3 nucleotides are TGTGCCACCAGTGATTTAAGGGACAGGGGGCGCGGGGGCAATCAGCCCCAGCATTTT.

Ten or more counts support this clonotype. The chain has TRBV7-8 and TRBJ2-6; 8 nucleotides match TRBD1. Trimming cost V 4 bases and J 4 bases; bases outside gene matches: 18. Germline V gives CDR1 SGHVS, CDR2 FQNEAQ. CDR3 length equals 20 residues. CDR3 region: CASSSWTGLKGRVGANVLTF. Here the CDR3 DNA reads TGTGCCAGCAGCTCCTGGACAGGGCTCAAGGGGAGAGTCGGGGCCAACGTCCTGACTTTC.

This chain uses TRBV7-9 with TRBJ1-1, with 10 bases identical to TRBD1. V lost 6 bases and J lost 6; bases outside the gene matches: 10. Germline V gene sequence: CDR1 SEHNR, CDR2 FQNEAQ (reference sequence). This CDR3 has 15 residues. The DNA of the CDR3 is TGTGCCAGCAGATCCAACCGGGACAGGGGTTCTGAAGCTTTCTTT. This codes for CASRSNRDRGSEAFF.